This T cell receptor (beta chain) was retrieved from a study of blood T cell repertoires in COVID-19. Germline CDR1 KGHDR, CDR2 SFDVKD. The CDR3 is 17 residues long. V was cut by 2 bases and J by 7 bases, with 20 bases left in between. Data came from immunoSEQ multiplex PCR; TCRdb stores just in-frame clones and leaves some out. The table shows under 70,000 clones, with 65% to 80% occurring only once. The source of this sequence is a man aged 55 to 69 with acute or convalescent COVID-19. The sequenced material came from peripheral blood. This chain uses TRBV24-1 with TRBJ2-1; maybe TRBD1 (6 bases). CDR3: CATSDSGTPSRRNEQFF. The CDR3 DNA reads TGTGCCACCAGTGATTCCGGGACACCCTCCCGGCGGAATGAGCAGTTCTTC.